This T cell receptor beta chain was sequenced during a study of lymphopenia after photon versus proton radiotherapy. Study-wide points: Oligoclonal CD8+ Temra expansion after nadir drove photon patients' diversity drop. Post-nadir TCR diversity decline inversely tracked overall survival among those who died. Relative stability marked proton patients; photon patients lost diversity and naive cells. Authors raise, but do not show, better survival with proton therapy.

Remarks on this clone: What it binds is not known.

Assay: immunoSEQ multiplex PCR; the TCRdb copy retains only in-frame clones and omits some. The table has some 25,000 clones, 75% to 90% seen once. The CDR3 is made up of 14 amino acids. Germline lookup yields CDR1 ENHRY and CDR2 SYGVKD. J lost 2 bases, V lost 10 bases, and 9 bases had no gene match. The J gene is TRBJ2-5, the V gene TRBV10-3; 8 nucleotides agree with TRBD2. The specimen comprised peripheral blood, sampled from a patient treated with photon-based radiotherapy. The sequence was collected from a man younger than 40 with gastric cancer. The chain's CDR3 is CATLGGGNQETQYF. The CDR3 DNA reads TGTGCCACCCTCGGGGGGGGTAATCAAGAGACCCAGTACTTC.